Listed here are 30 T cell receptor beta chains from one sample, sequenced in a study of Ad26.COV2.S vaccination and SARS-CoV-2 variants. The table came from immunoSEQ multiplex PCR; TCRdb's copy has only in-frame clones and leaves some out. Here the sample spans around 450,000 clones, approximately 90% being singletons. Indicated treatment: about 20 received Ad26.COV2.S at low or high dose, single or two shots; several received placebo; per-sample allocation not given. After the first vaccine or placebo injection, samples were drawn on day 63. This material consisted of peripheral blood, taken in a trial of Ad26.COV2.S vaccine versus placebo. The receptors stem from a person between 18 and 59 years old who received the Ad26.COV2.S COVID-19 vaccine or a placebo.

The chain carries TRBV5-6 and TRBJ2-5; D could derive from TRBD1 or TRBD2 (5 bases each). Trimming removed 0 bases from V and 5 bases from J, with 14 bases in between. The CDR3 extends over 15 amino acids. Germline CDR1 SGHDT, CDR2 YYEEEE. CDR3 residues: CASSLGWGTGETQYF. The CDR3 bases are TGTGCCAGCAGCTTGGGGTGGGGGACGGGGGAGACCCAGTACTTC.

The V call is TRBV19, the J call TRBJ2-2; 9 bases line up with TRBD1. Trimming cost V 6 bases and J 6 bases; bases outside gene matches: 8. This CDR3 has 15 residues. The V gene's germline CDR1 is LNHDA and CDR2 SQIVND (reference sequence). The chain's CDR3 is CASRPGTGSSGELFF. CDR3 coding DNA: TGTGCCAGTAGACCCGGGACAGGGTCCTCCGGGGAGCTGTTTTTT.

The CDR3 sequence: CASSPGRSYNEQFF. The CDR3 nucleotides read TGTGCCAGCAGCCCGGGCCGCTCCTACAATGAGCAGTTCTTC. The genes are TRBV9 and TRBJ2-1; no reliable D call. Trimming cost V 4 bases and J 0 bases, with 8 bases left between them. Germline V gives CDR1 SGDLS, CDR2 YYNGEE. CDR3 length: 14 amino acids.

The J gene is TRBJ1-4, the V gene TRBV29-1; no definite D call. CDR3 length: 12 residues. Trimming pared 7 bases from V and 5 bases from J, leaving 11 bases between. In germline, CDR1 is SQVTM, CDR2 ANQGSEA. The CDR3 nucleotides are TGCAGCGGGCTACAGCAGAATGAAAAACTGTTTTTT. It specifies CSGLQQNEKLFF.

The rearrangement joins TRBV6-2 or TRBV6-3 to TRBJ2-7, with TRBD2 matching over 10 bases. The V and J ends lost 1 base and 6 bases, in that order; junction bases with no gene match: 9. The CDR3 extends over 16 amino acids. The germline CDR1 and CDR2 sequences are MNHEY and SVGEGT. The CDR3 reads CASSYYAGLATGEQYF. The CDR3 DNA reads as TGTGCCAGCAGTTACTATGCGGGACTAGCGACGGGCGAGCAGTACTTC.

The chain has TRBV11-2 and TRBJ1-4; possibly TRBD1 for D (5 bases). With 1 base removed from V and 1 base from J, the gap between germline ends came to 10 bases. The CDR3 runs to 16 residues. CDR1 is SGHAT, CDR2 FQNNGV, per germline. The DNA of the CDR3 is TGTGCCAGCAGCTTAGCCCAGGGCCGAACTAATGAAAAACTGTTTTTT. As protein: CASSLAQGRTNEKLFF. Filled out from reference TRBV11-2 and TRBJ1-4, the complete variable domain reads EAGVAQSPRYKIIEKRQSVAFWCNPISGHATLYWYQQILGQGPKLLIQFQNNGVVDDSQLPKDRFSAERLKGVDSTLKIQPAKLEDSAVYLCASSLAQGRTNEKLFFGSGTQLSVL.

The rearrangement joins TRBV7-7 to TRBJ2-3, with 7 nucleotides matching TRBD1. Germline loops: CDR1 SSHAT, CDR2 FNYEAQ (reference sequence). V was clipped by 1 base and J by 0 bases; unmatched bases: 10. CDR3 length: 18 amino acids. CDR3 region: CASSLGRDSLGSTDTQYF. The CDR3 DNA is TGTGCCAGCAGCTTAGGCCGGGACAGTCTAGGGAGCACAGATACGCAGTATTTT.

The V gene is TRBV7-9, the J gene TRBJ2-1; TRBD2 might be the D (6 bases). Germline V gives CDR1 SEHNR, CDR2 FQNEAQ (reference sequence). V was clipped by 4 bases and J by 1 base, with 11 bases between them. The CDR3 is 15 amino acids. CDR3 amino acids: CASSSASVSYNEQFF. CDR3 DNA: TGTGCCAGCAGCTCGGCTAGCGTATCCTACAATGAGCAGTTCTTC.

The rearrangement joins TRBV7-9 to TRBJ1-2; unclear D gene. The length of the CDR3 is 15 residues. Germline CDR1 is SEHNR and CDR2 is FQNEAQ (reference sequence). Trimming stripped 1 base from V and 2 bases from J, with 11 bases between. CDR3 sequence (DNA): TGTGCCAGCAGCTTAGAAGCAGCAGTCAACTATGGCTACACCTTC. It encodes CASSLEAAVNYGYTF.

The chain uses TRBV4-1 and TRBJ2-3; D not resolved. CDR1 and CDR2 from the germline V gene are MGHRA and YSYEKL. This CDR3 has 14 residues. Trimming pared 4 bases from V and 6 bases from J, leaving 14 bases between. The CDR3 sequence is CASSLTPASDTQYF. The CDR3 DNA sequence: TGCGCCAGCAGCCTGACCCCGGCCTCGGATACGCAGTATTTT.

The chain uses TRBV5-1 and TRBJ1-1; possible D gene TRBD1, 5 bases. The germline V gene has CDR1 SGHRS and CDR2 YFSETQ. The CDR3 is 14 amino acids. Trimming left V 0 bases short and J 8 bases short, with 14 bases between. Here the CDR3 reads CASSLVLDSREAFF. The CDR3 DNA is TGCGCCAGCAGCTTGGTTCTCGACAGCCGAGAAGCTTTCTTT.

The V call is TRBV3-1 (or the pseudogene TRBV3-2), the J call TRBJ2-3, with 8 bases matching TRBD2. V lost 4 bases and J lost 0; bases outside the gene matches: 9. Germline-derived CDR1 and CDR2 are LGHDT and YNNKEL (reference sequence). The CDR3 extends over 17 amino acids. CDR3 DNA: TGTGCCAGCAGCCGGGTCGGGGGGGGCTCAAGCACAGATACGCAGTATTTT. It encodes CASSRVGGGSSTDTQYF.

The genes are TRBV9 and TRBJ1-4; TRBD1 aligns across 7 bases. The CDR3 totals 13 residues. V was clipped by 3 bases and J by 4 bases; unmatched bases: 0. The germline V gene encodes CDR1 SGDLS and CDR2 YYNGEE. CDR3 sequence reads: CASSGQGNEKLFF. The DNA of the CDR3 is TGTGCCAGCAGCGGACAGGGTAATGAAAAACTGTTTTTT.

V gene TRBV30 combines with J gene TRBJ1-1, with D unclear. The V gene lost 1 base and the J gene lost 3 bases, with 24 bases spanning the gap. This CDR3 has 18 residues. The germline CDR1 and CDR2 sequences are GTSNPN and SVGIG (reference sequence). The CDR3 DNA sequence: TGTGCCTGGAGTGGGCAGAGGGTTGAGGACCTCCGCCACACTGAAGCTTTCTTT. This sequence encodes CAWSGQRVEDLRHTEAFF.

The rearrangement uses TRBV5-8 and TRBJ1-3; TRBD1 might be the D (5 bases). The CDR3 runs 16 residues. V lost 0 bases to trimming and J lost 0 bases, with 10 bases between them. The V gene's germline CDR1 is SGHTS and CDR2 YDEGEE. This chain's CDR3 is CASSLDGTDSGNTIYF. The CDR3 region has the DNA TGTGCCAGCAGCTTGGATGGGACCGACTCTGGAAACACCATATATTTT.

This chain links TRBV6-2 or TRBV6-3 with TRBJ2-1; D is ambiguous. The germline V gene encodes CDR1 MNHEY and CDR2 SVGEGT. This CDR3 comprises 15 residues. The germline V and J ends were trimmed by 5 bases and 0 bases, with 11 bases remaining between them. The CDR3 region is CASSAHFDSYNEQFF. The DNA for the CDR3 is TGTGCCAGCAGTGCCCACTTTGACTCCTACAATGAGCAGTTCTTC.

The rearrangement uses TRBV6-5 and TRBJ1-6; D not resolved. The V gene's germline CDR1 is MNHEY and CDR2 SVGAGI. Trimming took 8 bases from V and 5 from J, leaving 13 bases between them. There are 14 residues in the CDR3. CDR3 in DNA: TGTGCCAGCCATTTGACCGTTAATAATTCACCCCTCCACTTT. It yields the protein CASHLTVNNSPLHF.

The CDR3 loop reads CATKVEGYEKLFF. CDR3 in DNA: TGTGCCACCAAGGTGGAGGGATATGAAAAACTGTTTTTT. The rearrangement links TRBV28 to TRBJ1-4; D is undetermined. The CDR3 spans 13 residues. The germline V gene has CDR1 MDHEN and CDR2 SYDVKM. V dropped 10 bases and J dropped 6 bases, with 15 bases sitting between them.

The V and J genes are TRBV3-1 (or the pseudogene TRBV3-2) and TRBJ2-7, with 10 bases fitting TRBD2. The length of the CDR3 is 18 residues. Germline V gene data show CDR1 as LGHDT and CDR2 as YNNKEL (reference sequence). J gave up 0 bases and V 3 bases, and 11 bases lay outside the gene matches. The CDR3 DNA reads as TGTGCCAGCAGCCAGGACGGGGTAGCGGGGGGTAGCTCCTACGAGCAGTACTTC. It is translated as CASSQDGVAGGSSYEQYF.

The rearrangement joins TRBV7-9 to TRBJ2-3, with a tentative D call TRBD2 (6 bases). This CDR3 has 16 amino acids. CDR1 and CDR2 from the germline V gene are SEHNR and FQNEAQ (reference sequence). Trimming cost V 4 bases and J 6 bases, with 20 bases left between them. This chain's CDR3 is CASSSAGGAEVDTQYF. The CDR3 region has the DNA TGTGCCAGCAGCTCGGCCGGCGGGGCCGAGGTTGATACGCAGTATTTT.

The chain links TRBV10-3 to TRBJ1-4; no reliable D call. The CDR3 spans 13 residues. Germline V gene lookup returns CDR1 ENHRY and CDR2 SYGVKD. V lost 0 bases and J lost 6, with 5 bases in between. The CDR3 sequence: CAISESVYEKLFF. CDR3 sequence (DNA): TGTGCCATCAGTGAGTCAGTCTATGAAAAACTGTTTTTT.

The genes are TRBV9 and TRBJ2-3; a weak D match, TRBD2 (5 bases). With 0 bases removed from V and 3 bases from J, the gap between germline ends came to 8 bases. CDR1 SGDLS and CDR2 YYNGEE come from the germline V gene. The CDR3 contains 14 residues. DNA for the CDR3: TGTGCCAGCAGCGTAGCCGGGGTAACAGATACGCAGTATTTT. This sequence encodes CASSVAGVTDTQYF.

V and J are TRBV7-2 and TRBJ2-1; D unclear. V was clipped by 0 bases and J by 6 bases, with 6 bases between them. CDR1 and CDR2 (germline): SGHTA, FQGNSA. This CDR3 has 13 residues. CDR3 protein: CASSLAWPNEQFF. CDR3 bases: TGTGCCAGCAGCTTAGCCTGGCCCAATGAGCAGTTCTTC.

The chain recombines TRBV7-2 with TRBJ2-7; the D is unclear. V gave up 0 bases and J gave up 2 bases, with 11 bases separating them. CDR3 length: 15 amino acids. From germline, CDR1 is SGHTA and CDR2 FQGNSA. CDR3 residues: CASSLAQEETYEQYF. The CDR3 DNA reads as TGTGCCAGCAGCTTAGCGCAAGAGGAAACCTACGAGCAGTACTTC.

This sequence joins TRBV28 and TRBJ2-7, with TRBD1 identical over 10 bases. Germline V gives CDR1 MDHEN, CDR2 SYDVKM. There are 12 residues in the CDR3. V dropped 8 bases and J dropped 5; count of bases not matched to a gene: 3. DNA for the CDR3: TGTGCCAGCCGGGACAGGGGTAACGAGCAGTACTTC. Amino acid sequence: CASRDRGNEQYF.

This chain links TRBV7-2 with TRBJ2-1; either TRBD1 or TRBD2 may supply D (5 bases each). Trimming removed 5 bases at V and 7 bases at J, with 12 bases between. The CDR3 is 13 amino acids. Germline CDR1 SGHTA, CDR2 FQGNSA. CDR3 sequence (DNA): TGTGCCAGCAGCCCAGCGTGGGGGAATGAGCAGTTCTTC. Its translation is CASSPAWGNEQFF.

The CDR3 coding sequence is TGTGCCAGCAGTGTAGGCACAGGGGAGGAATATGGCTACACCTTC. Translation: CASSVGTGEEYGYTF. The chain joins TRBV27 to TRBJ1-2, with 7 bases fitting TRBD1. V lost 5 bases to trimming and J lost 5 bases; unmatched junction nucleotides: 11. Germline CDR1 reads MNHEY; CDR2 reads SMNVEV (reference sequence). CDR3 size: 15 residues.

The CDR3 here is CASSQRSGDRGGYEQYF. CDR3 nucleotide sequence: TGTGCCAGCAGCCAACGATCCGGGGACAGGGGAGGATACGAGCAGTACTTC. This sequence joins TRBV3-1 (or the pseudogene TRBV3-2) and TRBJ2-7; 10 bases line up with TRBD1. The germline V gene encodes CDR1 LGHDT and CDR2 YNNKEL (reference sequence). V lost 2 bases and J lost 4; bases outside the gene matches: 11. The length of the CDR3 is 17 residues.

The chain carries TRBV5-1 and TRBJ2-3, with 7 bases lining up with TRBD1. The trim removed 0 bases at V and 4 bases at J, leaving 2 bases unmatched. CDR3 length equals 14 residues. The germline gives CDR1 SGHRS, CDR2 YFSETQ. CDR3 sequence reads: CASSLERGPDTQYF. The CDR3 DNA sequence: TGCGCCAGCAGCTTGGAGAGGGGGCCAGATACGCAGTATTTT.

The J gene is TRBJ1-1, the V gene TRBV18, with a possible D match to TRBD1 (5 bases). The V end lost 6 bases, the J end lost 5 bases, and 13 bases lay between the germline ends. Germline assignment: CDR1 KGHSH and CDR2 LQKENI. This CDR3 comprises 13 residues. CDR3 loop: CASSLDGGTEAFF. The CDR3 bases are TGTGCCAGCTCCCTAGACGGGGGGACTGAAGCTTTCTTT.